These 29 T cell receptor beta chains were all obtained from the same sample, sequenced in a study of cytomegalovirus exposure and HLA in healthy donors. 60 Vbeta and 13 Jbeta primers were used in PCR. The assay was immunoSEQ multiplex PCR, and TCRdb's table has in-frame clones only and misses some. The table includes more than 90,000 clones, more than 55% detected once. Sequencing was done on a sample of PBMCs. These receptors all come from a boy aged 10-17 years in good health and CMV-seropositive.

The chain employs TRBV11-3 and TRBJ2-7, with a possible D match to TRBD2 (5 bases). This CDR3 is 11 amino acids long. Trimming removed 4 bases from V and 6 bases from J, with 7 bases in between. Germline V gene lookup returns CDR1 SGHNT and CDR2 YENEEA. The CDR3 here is CASSSGGEQYF. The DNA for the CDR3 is TGTGCCAGCAGCTCCGGAGGCGAGCAGTACTTC.

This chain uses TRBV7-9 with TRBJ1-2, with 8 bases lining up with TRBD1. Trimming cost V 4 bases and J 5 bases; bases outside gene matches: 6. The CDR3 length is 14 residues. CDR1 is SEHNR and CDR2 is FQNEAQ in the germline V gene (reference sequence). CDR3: CASSSAGGVYGYTF. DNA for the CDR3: TGTGCCAGCAGCTCGGCAGGGGGCGTGTATGGCTACACCTTC.

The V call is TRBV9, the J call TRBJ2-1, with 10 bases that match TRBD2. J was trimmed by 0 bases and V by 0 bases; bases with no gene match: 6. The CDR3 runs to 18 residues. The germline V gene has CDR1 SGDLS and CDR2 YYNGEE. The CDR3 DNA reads TGTGCCAGCAGCGTAGATAGCGGGGGGCCCAGCTCCTACAATGAGCAGTTCTTC. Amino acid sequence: CASSVDSGGPSSYNEQFF. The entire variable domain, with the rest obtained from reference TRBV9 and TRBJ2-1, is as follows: DSGVTQTPKHLITATGQRVTLRCSPRSGDLSVYWYQQSLDQGLQFLIQYYNGEERAKGNILERFSAQQFPDLHSELNLSSLELGDSALYFCASSVDSGGPSSYNEQFFGPGTRLTVL.

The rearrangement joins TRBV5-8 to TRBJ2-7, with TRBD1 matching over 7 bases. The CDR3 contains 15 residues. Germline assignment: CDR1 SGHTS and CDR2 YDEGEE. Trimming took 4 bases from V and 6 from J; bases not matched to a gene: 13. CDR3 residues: CASSVDRAGGREQYF. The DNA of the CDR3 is TGTGCCAGCAGCGTTGACAGGGCCGGCGGCCGCGAGCAGTACTTC.

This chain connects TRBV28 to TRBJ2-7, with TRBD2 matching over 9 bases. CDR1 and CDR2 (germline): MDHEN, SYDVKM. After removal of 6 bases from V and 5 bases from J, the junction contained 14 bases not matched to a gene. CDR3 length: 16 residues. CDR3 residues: CASSGRTSASINEQYF. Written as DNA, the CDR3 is TGTGCCAGCAGCGGGCGGACTAGCGCTTCGATAAACGAGCAGTACTTC.

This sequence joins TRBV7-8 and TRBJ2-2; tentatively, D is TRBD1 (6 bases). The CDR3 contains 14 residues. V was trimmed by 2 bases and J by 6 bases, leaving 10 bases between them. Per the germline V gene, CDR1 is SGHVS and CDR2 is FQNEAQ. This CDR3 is CASSLRTDSGELFF. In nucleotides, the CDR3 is TGTGCCAGCAGCTTAAGGACAGACTCCGGGGAGCTGTTTTTT.

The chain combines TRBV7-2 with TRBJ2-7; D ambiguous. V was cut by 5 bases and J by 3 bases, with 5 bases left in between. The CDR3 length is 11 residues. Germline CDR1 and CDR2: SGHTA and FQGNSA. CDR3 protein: CASSPDYEQYF. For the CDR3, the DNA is TGTGCCAGCAGCCCAGACTACGAGCAGTACTTC.

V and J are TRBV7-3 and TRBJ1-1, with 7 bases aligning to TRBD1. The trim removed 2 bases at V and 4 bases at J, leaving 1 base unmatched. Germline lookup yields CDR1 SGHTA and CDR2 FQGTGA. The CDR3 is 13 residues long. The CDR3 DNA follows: TGTGCCAGCAGCTTATCAGGGGGCACTGAAGCTTTCTTT. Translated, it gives CASSLSGGTEAFF.

The CDR3 region is CASSLSGGGTDTQYF. The CDR3 nucleotides read TGTGCCAGCAGTCTTAGCGGGGGGGGAACAGATACGCAGTATTTT. The V and J genes are TRBV6-5 and TRBJ2-3; 11 nucleotides align to TRBD2. In germline, CDR1 is MNHEY, CDR2 SVGAGI. The J segment lost 3 bases and the V segment lost 5 bases, leaving 4 bases of the junction unmatched. CDR3 length: 15 residues.

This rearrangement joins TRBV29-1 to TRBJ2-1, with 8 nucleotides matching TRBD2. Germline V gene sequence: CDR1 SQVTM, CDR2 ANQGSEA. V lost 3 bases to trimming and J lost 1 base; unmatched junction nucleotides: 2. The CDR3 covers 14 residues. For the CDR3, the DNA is TGCAGCGTTGATATAGCGGGGTCCTACAATGAGCAGTTCTTC. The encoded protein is CSVDIAGSYNEQFF.

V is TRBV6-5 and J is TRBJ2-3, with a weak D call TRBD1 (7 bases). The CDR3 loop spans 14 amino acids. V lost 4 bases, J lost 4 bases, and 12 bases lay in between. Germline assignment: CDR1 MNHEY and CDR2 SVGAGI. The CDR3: CASSLGRGADTQYF. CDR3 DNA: TGTGCCAGCAGTTTGGGCAGGGGGGCAGATACGCAGTATTTT.

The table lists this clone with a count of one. This CDR3 is CASSSLTSEAFF. CDR3 bases: TGTGCCAGTAGTTCACTGACTTCTGAAGCTTTCTTT. The chain couples TRBV19 to TRBJ1-1, with no clear D. V lost 5 bases and J 6 bases, leaving 10 bases between the germline ends. Germline V CDR1 and CDR2: LNHDA, SQIVND (reference sequence). The CDR3 spans 12 residues.

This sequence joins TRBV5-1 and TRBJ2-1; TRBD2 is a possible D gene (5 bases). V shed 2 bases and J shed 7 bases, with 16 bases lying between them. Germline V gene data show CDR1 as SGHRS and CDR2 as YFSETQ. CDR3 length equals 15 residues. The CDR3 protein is CASSLGLAPGNEQFF. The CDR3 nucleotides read TGCGCCAGCAGCTTAGGCCTAGCACCCGGAAATGAGCAGTTCTTC.

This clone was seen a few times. The CDR3 sequence: CASSARRLDYEQYF. CDR3 nucleotide sequence: TGTGCCAGCAGTGCCCGCCGACTGGATTACGAGCAGTACTTC. The rearrangement links TRBV7-8 to TRBJ2-7, with D unresolved. CDR1 SGHVS and CDR2 FQNEAQ come from the germline V gene. The CDR3 has 14 amino acids. Trimming took off 6 bases at V and 4 bases at J, with 16 bases between the two ends.

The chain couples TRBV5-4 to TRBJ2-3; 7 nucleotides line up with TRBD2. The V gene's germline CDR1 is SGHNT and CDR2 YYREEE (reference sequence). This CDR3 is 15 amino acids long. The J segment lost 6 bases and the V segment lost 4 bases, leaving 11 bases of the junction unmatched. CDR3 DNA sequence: TGTGCCAGCAGCCCTACCGGCGGGGGAAAGGATACGCAGTATTTT. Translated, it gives CASSPTGGGKDTQYF.

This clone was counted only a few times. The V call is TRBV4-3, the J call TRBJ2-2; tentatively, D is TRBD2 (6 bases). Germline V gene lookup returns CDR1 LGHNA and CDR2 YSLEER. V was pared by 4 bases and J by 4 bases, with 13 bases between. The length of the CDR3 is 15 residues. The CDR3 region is CASSRLRGGTGELFF. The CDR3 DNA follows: TGCGCCAGCAGCCGACTTAGGGGAGGCACCGGGGAGCTGTTTTTT.

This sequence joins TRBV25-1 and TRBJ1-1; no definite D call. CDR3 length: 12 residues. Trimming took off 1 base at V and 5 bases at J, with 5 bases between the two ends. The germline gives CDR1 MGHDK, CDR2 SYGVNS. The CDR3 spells CASSESETEAFF. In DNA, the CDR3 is TGTGCCAGCAGTGAATCGGAGACTGAAGCTTTCTTT. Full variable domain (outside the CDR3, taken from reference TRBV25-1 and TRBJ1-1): EADIYQTPRYLVIGTGKKITLECSQTMGHDKMYWYQQDPGMELHLIHYSYGVNSTEKGDLSSESTVSRIRTEHFPLTLESARPSHTSQYLCASSESETEAFFGQGTRLTVV.

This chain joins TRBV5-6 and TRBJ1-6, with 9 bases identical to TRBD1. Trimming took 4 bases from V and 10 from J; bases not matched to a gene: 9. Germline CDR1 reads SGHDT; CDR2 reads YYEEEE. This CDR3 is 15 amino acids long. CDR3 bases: TGTGCCAGCAGCCAAATCGGACAGGGGAAATCACCCCTCCACTTT. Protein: CASSQIGQGKSPLHF.

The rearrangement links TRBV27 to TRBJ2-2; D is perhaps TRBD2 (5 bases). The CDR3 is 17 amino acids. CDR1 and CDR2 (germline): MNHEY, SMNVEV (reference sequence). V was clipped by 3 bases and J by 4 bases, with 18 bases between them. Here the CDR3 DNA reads TGTGCCAGCAGTTTGTACTCTCGGCGGGTTACCACCGGGGAGCTGTTTTTT. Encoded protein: CASSLYSRRVTTGELFF.

The CDR3 loop reads CASSPGLAGVDEQFF. In DNA form, the CDR3 reads TGTGCCAGCAGCCCGGGACTAGCGGGAGTGGATGAGCAGTTCTTC. The genes are TRBV11-1 and TRBJ2-1, with 14 bases fitting TRBD2. CDR1 SGHAT and CDR2 FQDESV come from the germline V gene (reference sequence). The trim removed 5 bases at V and 8 bases at J, leaving 5 bases unmatched. There are 15 residues in the CDR3.

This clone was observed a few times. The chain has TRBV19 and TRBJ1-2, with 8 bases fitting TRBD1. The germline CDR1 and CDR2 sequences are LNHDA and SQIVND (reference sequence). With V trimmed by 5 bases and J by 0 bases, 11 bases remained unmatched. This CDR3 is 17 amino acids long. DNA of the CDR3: TGTGCCAGTAGTCAAGACAGGGGTCGGGGGGCTAACTATGGCTACACCTTC. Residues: CASSQDRGRGANYGYTF. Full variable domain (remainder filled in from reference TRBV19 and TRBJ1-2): DGGITQSPKYLFRKEGQNVTLSCEQNLNHDAMYWYRQDPGQGLRLIYYSQIVNDFQKGDIAEGYSVSREKKESFPLTVTSAQKNPTAFYLCASSQDRGRGANYGYTFGSGTRLTVV.

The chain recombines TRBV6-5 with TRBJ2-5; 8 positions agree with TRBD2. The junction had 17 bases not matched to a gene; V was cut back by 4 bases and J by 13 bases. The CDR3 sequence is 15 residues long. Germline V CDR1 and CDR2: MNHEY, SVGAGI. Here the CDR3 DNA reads TGTGCCAGCAGTTCGGGCCTCACCGGGAGGGCTCACATGTACTTC. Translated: CASSSGLTGRAHMYF.

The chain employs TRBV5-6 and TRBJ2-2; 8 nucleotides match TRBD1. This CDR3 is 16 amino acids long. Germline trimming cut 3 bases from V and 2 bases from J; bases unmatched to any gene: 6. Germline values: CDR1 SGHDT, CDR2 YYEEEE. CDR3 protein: CASSSYDRGNTGELFF. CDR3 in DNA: TGTGCCAGCAGCTCCTATGACAGGGGTAACACCGGGGAGCTGTTTTTT.

CDR3 residues: CASSYDRVGYTF. CDR3 DNA: TGCGCCAGCAGCTACGACAGGGTCGGCTACACCTTC. The genes are TRBV5-1 and TRBJ1-2, with 7 bases matching TRBD1. The CDR3 covers 12 residues. Trimming cost V 3 bases and J 8 bases; bases outside gene matches: 4. CDR1 and CDR2 from the germline V gene are SGHRS and YFSETQ.

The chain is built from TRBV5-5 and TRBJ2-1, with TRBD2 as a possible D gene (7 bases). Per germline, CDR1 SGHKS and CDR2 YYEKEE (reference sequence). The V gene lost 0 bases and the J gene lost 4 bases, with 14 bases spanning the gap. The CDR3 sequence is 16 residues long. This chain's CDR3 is CASSLVPGEGYNEQFF. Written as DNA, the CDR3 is TGTGCCAGCAGCTTGGTACCAGGGGAGGGATACAATGAGCAGTTCTTC.

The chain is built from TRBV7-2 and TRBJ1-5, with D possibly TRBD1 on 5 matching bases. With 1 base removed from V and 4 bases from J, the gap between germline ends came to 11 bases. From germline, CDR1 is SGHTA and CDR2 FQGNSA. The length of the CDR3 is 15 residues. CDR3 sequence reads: CASSLDAGRNQPQHF. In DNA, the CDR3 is TGTGCCAGCAGCTTAGACGCAGGGAGGAATCAGCCCCAGCATTTT.

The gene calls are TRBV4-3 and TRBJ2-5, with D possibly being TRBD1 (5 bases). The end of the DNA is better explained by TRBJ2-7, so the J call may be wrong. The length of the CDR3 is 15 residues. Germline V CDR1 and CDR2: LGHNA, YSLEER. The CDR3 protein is CASSQDKGYIYEQYF. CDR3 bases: TGCGCCAGCAGCCAAGATAAGGGGTATATCTACGAGCAGTACTTC.

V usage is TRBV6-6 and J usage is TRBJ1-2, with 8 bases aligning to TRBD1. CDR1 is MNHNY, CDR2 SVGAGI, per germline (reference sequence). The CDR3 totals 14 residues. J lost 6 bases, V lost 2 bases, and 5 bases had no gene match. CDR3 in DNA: TGTGCCAGCAGTTACGTACAGGGGGAACATGGCTACACCTTC. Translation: CASSYVQGEHGYTF.

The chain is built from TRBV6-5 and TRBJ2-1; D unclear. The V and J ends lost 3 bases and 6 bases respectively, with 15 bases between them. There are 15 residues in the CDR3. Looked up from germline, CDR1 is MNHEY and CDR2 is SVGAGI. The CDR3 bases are TGTGCCAGCAGTTATTCCACGATGACTGTCAATGAGCAGTTCTTC. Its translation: CASSYSTMTVNEQFF.